A single sample gave rise to the 23 T cell receptor beta chains below, sequenced in a study of CD8+ T cells in alopecia areata. The treatment here: oral pan-JAK inhibitor, 5-10 mg twice daily. The authors extracted RNA and reverse transcribed it into cDNA as the sequencing template. Using immunoSEQ multiplex PCR, the repertoire was profiled, and TCRdb retains in-frame clones only, with some absent. The repertoire holds tens of thousands of clones, with approximately 28% as singletons. The starting material was CD8+ T cells sorted from blood, obtained at week 4, from a patient treated with tofacitinib. These receptors originate from a human donor with alopecia areata.

V usage is TRBV29-1 and J usage is TRBJ1-1; no definite D call. CDR1 is SQVTM and CDR2 is ANQGSEA in the germline V gene. V lost 6 bases to trimming and J lost 1 base, with 9 bases between them. CDR3 length: 12 residues. This chain's CDR3 is CSVTTRNTEAFF. The CDR3 DNA reads TGCAGCGTAACGACACGGAACACTGAAGCTTTCTTT.

This clone showed up just a few times. The chain joins TRBV28 to TRBJ2-7, with TRBD1 as a possible D gene (6 bases). The CDR3 is 15 residues long. V was clipped by 5 bases and J by 3 bases, with 17 bases between them. The germline V gene has CDR1 MDHEN and CDR2 SYDVKM. DNA of the CDR3: TGTGCCAGCAGTACGCCCCTGGACAGTTTCTACGAGCAGTACTTC. It is translated as CASSTPLDSFYEQYF.

The rearrangement uses TRBV29-1 and TRBJ1-1; D remains ambiguous. V lost 7 bases, J lost 12 bases, and 18 bases lay in between. The length of the CDR3 is 11 residues. The V gene's germline CDR1 is SQVTM and CDR2 ANQGSEA. CDR3 residues: CSGGAVPRTFF. The CDR3 region has the DNA TGCAGCGGGGGAGCGGTCCCGAGGACTTTCTTT. The full variable domain, rest sourced from reference TRBV29-1 and TRBJ1-1, is SAVISQKPSRDICQRGTSLTIQCQVDSQVTMMFWYRQQPGQSLTLIATANQGSEATYESGFVIDKFPISRPNLTFSTLTVSNMSPEDSSIYLCSGGAVPRTFFGQGTRLTVV.

The chain couples TRBV29-1 to TRBJ2-7; unclear D gene. The CDR3 is made up of 12 amino acids. V was clipped by 4 bases and J by 3 bases, with 10 bases between them. Germline V gene lookup returns CDR1 SQVTM and CDR2 ANQGSEA. Here the CDR3 reads CSVGGVGYEQYF. The CDR3 nucleotides read TGCAGCGTTGGAGGTGTCGGCTACGAGCAGTACTTC.

This clone has only a few counts. The chain employs TRBV29-1 and TRBJ2-2; 9 bases align to TRBD2. Germline CDR1 is SQVTM and CDR2 is ANQGSEA. V was pared by 3 bases and J by 5 bases, with 7 bases of the junction left unmatched. CDR3 length: 15 residues. CDR3 nucleotides: TGCAGCGTTGACTCAGCGGGAGGTCGGACCGGGGAGCTGTTTTTT. Amino acids: CSVDSAGGRTGELFF.

This clone was detected only a few times. CDR3 coding DNA: TGTGCCAGCAGTCCTCCGGGACAGGGGATCCATGGCTACACCTTC. Its translation: CASSPPGQGIHGYTF. J is TRBJ1-2 and V is TRBV27, with TRBD1 matching over 10 bases. This CDR3 has 15 residues. Trimming at V came to 5 bases and at J to 6 bases, leaving 9 bases not matched to a gene. Germline CDR1 and CDR2: MNHEY and SMNVEV (reference sequence).

This clone is a singleton in its sample. The rearrangement joins TRBV10-3 to TRBJ2-5, with D perhaps being TRBD1 or TRBD2 (7 bases each). This CDR3 has 13 amino acids. Germline assignment: CDR1 ENHRY and CDR2 SYGVKD. V dropped 11 bases and J dropped 5 bases, with 18 bases sitting between them. CDR3: CAGGGGSDETQYF. CDR3 nucleotide sequence: TGTGCCGGAGGGGGCGGGAGTGATGAGACCCAGTACTTC.

This clone was seen a few times. The CDR3 DNA reads TGTGCCAGCAGTGAAAAATACCAAGAGACCCAGTACTTC. Translated: CASSEKYQETQYF. V is TRBV25-1 and J is TRBJ2-5; D remains ambiguous. The CDR3 covers 13 residues. V was trimmed by 2 bases and J by 0 bases, leaving 4 bases between them. Germline V gene sequence: CDR1 MGHDK, CDR2 SYGVNS.

This clone was found once. The chain combines TRBV4-1 with TRBJ2-5; TRBD2 aligns across 11 bases. The CDR3 has 16 residues. Germline V gene sequence: CDR1 MGHRA, CDR2 YSYEKL. The V gene end was trimmed by 1 base and the J gene end by 2 bases; junction bases not matched to a gene: 3. The CDR3 loop is CASSQARTSGQETQYF. In nucleotides, the CDR3 is TGCGCCAGCAGCCAAGCTCGGACTAGCGGGCAAGAGACCCAGTACTTC.

The chain recombines TRBV19 with TRBJ2-5, with D possibly matching TRBD1 (6 bases). CDR1 is LNHDA and CDR2 is SQIVND in the germline V gene (reference sequence). The CDR3 is 12 amino acids. V was pared by 7 bases and J by 4 bases, with 10 bases between. The CDR3 protein is CASTGRGETQYF. The CDR3 nucleotides are TGTGCCAGTACCGGCAGGGGAGAGACCCAGTACTTC.

The chain has TRBV29-1 and TRBJ1-3; possible D gene TRBD1, 5 bases. Germline assignment: CDR1 SQVTM and CDR2 ANQGSEA. CDR3 length equals 14 residues. Trimming cost V 5 bases and J 0 bases, with 11 bases left between them. Here the CDR3 reads CSVWGSRSGNTIYF. The CDR3 bases are TGCAGCGTTTGGGGCAGTCGCTCTGGAAACACCATATATTTT.

CDR3 sequence: CSVDPAAGYTF. Here the CDR3 DNA reads TGCAGCGTTGACCCGGCCGCTGGCTACACCTTC. This chain joins TRBV29-1 and TRBJ1-2; D unclear. Per the germline V gene, CDR1 is SQVTM and CDR2 is ANQGSEA. CDR3 length: 11 amino acids. V lost 3 bases, J lost 7 bases, and 9 bases lay in between.

This clone was observed a handful of times. The V and J genes are TRBV18 and TRBJ2-7, with 13 bases that match TRBD2. V gave up 5 bases and J gave up 1 base; unmatched junction bases: 8. This CDR3 contains 17 residues. Germline V gene data show CDR1 as KGHSH and CDR2 as LQKENI. This chain's CDR3 is CASSTGTSGTISYEQYF. The CDR3 nucleotides read TGTGCCAGCTCAACCGGGACTAGCGGGACTATTTCCTACGAGCAGTACTTC.

This clone was counted between two and nine times. The rearrangement uses TRBV7-2 and TRBJ1-4; unclear D gene. This CDR3 has 17 residues. Germline V gene sequence: CDR1 SGHTA, CDR2 FQGNSA. Trimming took 5 bases from V and 7 from J, leaving 23 bases between them. In DNA form, the CDR3 reads TGTGCCAGCAGCCAGTCCCCTCTCGGTTGGGGAGTTGAAAAACTGTTTTTT. This translates into CASSQSPLGWGVEKLFF.

This clone was seen only a few times. This chain uses TRBV6-1 with TRBJ2-3; TRBD2 matches 9 bases. The length of the CDR3 is 16 residues. Germline V gives CDR1 MNHNS, CDR2 SASEGT. Trimming at V came to 0 bases and at J to 3 bases, leaving 4 bases not matched to a gene. Here the CDR3 reads CASSEASGGGTDTQYF. CDR3 nucleotides: TGTGCCAGCAGTGAAGCTAGCGGGGGAGGAACAGATACGCAGTATTTT.

This clone was seen a few times. The rearrangement links TRBV27 to TRBJ1-1, with D perhaps matching TRBD1 (5 bases). V was shortened by 5 bases and J by 4 bases, with 11 bases between the two germline ends. Germline assignment: CDR1 MNHEY and CDR2 SMNVEV (reference sequence). The length of the CDR3 is 13 residues. The CDR3 is CASSPRGRTEAFF. The DNA of the CDR3 is TGTGCCAGCAGTCCACGGGGCCGCACTGAAGCTTTCTTT.

In this sample, this clone turned up a few times. This chain joins TRBV29-1 and TRBJ2-5; possible D gene TRBD1, 5 bases. Germline V lookup: CDR1 SQVTM, CDR2 ANQGSEA. This CDR3 contains 16 residues. V dropped 4 bases and J dropped 1 base, with 19 bases sitting between them. CDR3 in amino acids: CSVVGVSDVGQETQYF. The CDR3 DNA sequence: TGCAGCGTTGTAGGGGTTTCAGATGTGGGCCAAGAGACCCAGTACTTC.

This clone was seen only a few times. The chain joins TRBV4-1 to TRBJ2-1; no clear D. Germline V CDR1 and CDR2: MGHRA, YSYEKL. With 1 base removed from V and 0 bases from J, the gap between germline ends came to 7 bases. The CDR3 runs 15 residues. DNA of the CDR3: TGCGCCAGCAGCCAAGTCCCCAGCTCCTACAATGAGCAGTTCTTC. Translating it yields CASSQVPSSYNEQFF.

This clone was observed a handful of times. The J gene is TRBJ2-1, the V gene TRBV29-1; 8 bases align to TRBD1. Trimming took 6 bases from V and 0 from J; bases not matched to a gene: 7. The CDR3 is 15 residues long. Germline V gene sequence: CDR1 SQVTM, CDR2 ANQGSEA. The CDR3 sequence: CSVHRGQASYNEQFF. The CDR3, as DNA: TGCAGCGTCCACCGGGGACAGGCCTCCTACAATGAGCAGTTCTTC.

The chain carries TRBV6-5 and TRBJ2-4, with TRBD2 matching over 11 bases. The CDR3 sequence is 14 residues long. Germline assignment: CDR1 MNHEY and CDR2 SVGAGI. V trimming: 5 bases; J trimming: 6 bases; junction bases outside the gene matches: 3. CDR3 coding DNA: TGTGCCAGCAGTCAAGGACTAGCGGGAAACATTCAGTACTTC. This gives the protein CASSQGLAGNIQYF.

The sample holds a few counts of this clone. V usage is TRBV19 and J usage is TRBJ1-2; D is unclear. V dropped 5 bases and J dropped 6 bases, with 19 bases sitting between them. The CDR3 sequence is 15 residues long. Looked up from germline, CDR1 is LNHDA and CDR2 is SQIVND (reference sequence). CDR3 protein: CASSPREGFEDGYTF. The CDR3, as DNA: TGTGCCAGTAGTCCACGGGAGGGCTTTGAGGATGGCTACACCTTC.

A few counts support this clone. V is TRBV29-1 and J is TRBJ1-4; a weak D match, TRBD1 (5 bases). CDR1 and CDR2 from the germline V gene are SQVTM and ANQGSEA. The CDR3 runs 14 residues. The ends were cut back, 5 bases at V and 5 bases at J, with 15 bases in the middle. CDR3 amino acids: CSVLRGETNEKLFF. In DNA form, the CDR3 reads TGCAGCGTTCTCCGAGGGGAGACCAATGAAAAACTGTTTTTT.

The gene calls are TRBV29-1 and TRBJ2-7; no firm D call. There are 13 residues in the CDR3. V was shortened by 4 bases and J by 1 base, with 11 bases between the two germline ends. Germline CDR1 and CDR2: SQVTM and ANQGSEA. The CDR3 loop reads CSVAPPDSYEQYF. CDR3 bases: TGCAGCGTTGCCCCACCCGATTCCTACGAGCAGTACTTC.